The 18 T cell receptor beta chains below were found in one sample sequenced in a study of blood T cell repertoires in COVID-19. Using immunoSEQ multiplex PCR, the repertoire was profiled, and TCRdb retains in-frame clones only, with some absent. Of approximately 200,000 clones in the sample, about 80% were seen once. Sequences were obtained from peripheral blood. Receptors originate from a woman aged 80 or over with COVID-19, enrolled during active disease.

This chain links TRBV10-3 with TRBJ1-2, with D possibly being TRBD1 (5 bases). Germline V gene lookup returns CDR1 ENHRY and CDR2 SYGVKD. V lost 3 bases and J 8 bases, leaving 13 bases between the germline ends. This CDR3 has 13 amino acids. In nucleotides, the CDR3 is TGTGCCATCAGTGATTCTAGGGGATCGGGCTACACCTTC. This gives the protein CAISDSRGSGYTF.

The chain carries TRBV3-1 (or the pseudogene TRBV3-2) and TRBJ1-1; TRBD1 agrees at 8 bases. Looked up from germline, CDR1 is LGHDT and CDR2 is YNNKEL (reference sequence). V gave up 5 bases and J gave up 6 bases; unmatched junction bases: 5. This CDR3 is built from 13 residues. The CDR3 DNA reads TGTGCCAGCAGCACGACAGGGGTCTCTGAAGCTTTCTTT. As protein: CASSTTGVSEAFF.

This clone was counted a few times. The V gene is TRBV2, the J gene TRBJ2-7; possible D gene TRBD1, 6 bases. V lost 7 bases, J lost 2 bases, and 9 bases lay in between. The germline gives CDR1 SNHLY, CDR2 FYNNEI. The CDR3 spans 12 residues. The CDR3 reads CASTRTAYEQYF. The CDR3 DNA sequence: TGTGCCAGCACCCGGACAGCCTACGAGCAGTACTTC.

This chain links TRBV5-4 with TRBJ2-3; 8 bases are shared with TRBD2. In germline, CDR1 is SGHNT, CDR2 YYREEE (reference sequence). The CDR3 covers 15 residues. The ends lost 4 bases at V and 3 bases at J; junction bases unmatched: 7. CDR3 protein: CASSPHRGGTDTQYF. The CDR3 DNA follows: TGTGCCAGCAGCCCTCACCGGGGGGGAACAGATACGCAGTATTTT.

This chain links TRBV5-4 with TRBJ2-3, with no clear D. The CDR3 covers 14 residues. Germline values: CDR1 SGHNT, CDR2 YYREEE (reference sequence). Trimming pared 4 bases from V and 0 bases from J, leaving 9 bases between. CDR3 coding DNA: TGTGCCAGCAGCCTCCGCGGTAGCACAGATACGCAGTATTTT. This encodes CASSLRGSTDTQYF.

The genes are TRBV27 and TRBJ1-2, with TRBD1 matching over 8 bases. Losses at the gene ends were 6 bases for V and 4 bases for J; bases not matched to a gene: 1. Germline assignment: CDR1 MNHEY and CDR2 SMNVEV (reference sequence). The CDR3 has 12 amino acids. This CDR3 reads CASSGQGYGYTF. The CDR3 nucleotides read TGTGCCAGCAGCGGACAGGGCTATGGCTACACCTTC.

The chain is built from TRBV18 and TRBJ1-6; D unclear. The CDR3 contains 14 residues. Looked up from germline, CDR1 is KGHSH and CDR2 is LQKENI. V was pared by 5 bases and J by 6 bases, with 11 bases between. CDR3 sequence reads: CASSNVLANSPLHF. CDR3 in DNA: TGTGCCAGCTCAAACGTCCTAGCTAATTCACCCCTCCACTTT. The variable domain in full, with the rest retrieved from reference TRBV18 and TRBJ1-6, is NAGVMQNPRHLVRRRGQEARLRCSPMKGHSHVYWYRQLPEEGLKFMVYLQKENIIDESGMPKERFSAEFPKEGPSILRIQQVVRGDSAAYFCASSNVLANSPLHFGNGTRLTVT.

This chain connects TRBV5-1 to TRBJ1-5; 9 positions match TRBD1. Germline-derived CDR1 and CDR2 are SGHRS and YFSETQ. The CDR3 loop spans 14 amino acids. V shed 4 bases, J shed 6 bases, and the junction held 5 bases outside the gene matches. The CDR3 sequence: CASSPGTGTQPQHF. The CDR3 region has the DNA TGCGCCAGCAGCCCCGGGACAGGGACTCAGCCCCAGCATTTT.

The gene calls are TRBV15 and TRBJ1-2; the match to TRBD1 covers 9 bases. V gave up 3 bases and J gave up 4 bases; unmatched junction bases: 3. CDR1 is LNHNV and CDR2 is YYDKDF in the germline V gene (reference sequence). The CDR3 length is 14 residues. CDR3 bases: TGTGCCACCAGCAGTGACAGGGGGGGCTATGGCTACACCTTC. It yields the protein CATSSDRGGYGYTF.

The V gene is TRBV12-3 or TRBV12-4, the J gene TRBJ1-1; a weak D match, TRBD1 (6 bases). CDR3 length equals 13 residues. The V gene lost 3 bases and the J gene lost 7 bases, with 12 bases spanning the gap. CDR3 nucleotides: TGTGCCAGCAGTTTTGGTGGGACATTTGAAGCTTTCTTT. Its protein product is CASSFGGTFEAFF.

The gene calls are TRBV5-1 and TRBJ2-7; 8 nucleotides agree with TRBD1. Germline V lookup: CDR1 SGHRS, CDR2 YFSETQ. The CDR3 extends over 15 amino acids. V trimming: 0 bases; J trimming: 4 bases; junction bases outside the gene matches: 6. The CDR3 protein is CASSLGGTGSYEQYF. The DNA of the CDR3 is TGCGCCAGCAGCTTGGGCGGGACAGGTTCTTACGAGCAGTACTTC.

J is TRBJ1-5 and V is TRBV6-2 or TRBV6-3; 7 bases map to TRBD1. The V gene's germline CDR1 is MNHEY and CDR2 SVGEGT. J gave up 6 bases and V 6 bases, and 8 bases lay outside the gene matches. This CDR3 region has 14 residues. The CDR3 spells CASSPGTGVQPQHF. The CDR3 DNA reads TGTGCCAGCAGCCCTGGCACAGGGGTTCAGCCCCAGCATTTT.

This clone was recorded once. V and J are TRBV27 and TRBJ2-1, with 8 bases matching TRBD2. V dropped 5 bases and J dropped 0; count of bases not matched to a gene: 12. Germline V gene lookup returns CDR1 MNHEY and CDR2 SMNVEV (reference sequence). CDR3 size: 18 residues. The CDR3 region has the DNA TGTGCCAGCAGTCACTCTACGGGGGGGTACAGCTCCTACAATGAGCAGTTCTTC. Its translation is CASSHSTGGYSSYNEQFF.

The V gene is TRBV5-4, the J gene TRBJ2-6; either TRBD1 or TRBD2 may fit D (7 bases each). V shed 9 bases and J shed 0 bases, with 10 bases lying between them. The CDR3 contains 14 residues. Germline lookup yields CDR1 SGHNT and CDR2 YYREEE (reference sequence). The CDR3: CATRGGSGANVLTF. In DNA form, the CDR3 reads TGTGCCACCAGGGGGGGCTCTGGGGCCAACGTCCTGACTTTC. Combining the CDR3 with reference TRBV5-4 and TRBJ2-6 gives the whole variable domain ETGVTQSPTHLIKTRGQQVTLRCSSQSGHNTVSWYQQALGQGPQFIFQYYREEENGRGNFPPRFSGLQFPNYSSELNVNALELDDSALYLCATRGGSGANVLTFGAGSRLTVL.

The chain combines TRBV5-1 with TRBJ2-5; D might be TRBD1 (6 bases). V lost 2 bases and J lost 2, with 13 bases in between. CDR3 size: 15 residues. The germline gives CDR1 SGHRS, CDR2 YFSETQ. The CDR3 reads CASSLWDTEQETQYF. The CDR3 DNA follows: TGCGCCAGCAGCTTATGGGACACCGAACAAGAGACCCAGTACTTC.

The chain recombines TRBV28 with TRBJ1-2; TRBD1 matches at 8 bases. The ends lost 6 bases at V and 2 bases at J; junction bases unmatched: 14. Per the germline V gene, CDR1 is MDHEN and CDR2 is SYDVKM. This CDR3 is 17 amino acids long. This CDR3 is CASRTGGTGLENYGYTF. The CDR3 nucleotides are TGTGCCAGCAGAACCGGAGGGACAGGACTAGAAAACTATGGCTACACCTTC.

In the case of this clone: A junction boundary mismatches the germline segment, possibly from a read error. The gene calls are TRBV11-2 and TRBJ1-6; D possibly corresponds to TRBD1 (6 bases). CDR1 and CDR2 (germline): SGHAT, FQNNGV. The CDR3 is 15 residues long. CDR3 sequence (DNA): TGTGCCAGCAGTTTAGACGCCAGGGGTAATTCACCCCTCCACTTT. Protein sequence: CASSLDARGNSPLHF.

This chain joins TRBV5-1 and TRBJ2-1; a weak D match, TRBD1 (5 bases). Trimming left V 4 bases short and J 15 bases short, with 20 bases between. The germline CDR1 and CDR2 sequences are SGHRS and YFSETQ. CDR3 length: 13 amino acids. CDR3 residues: CASSRPPGKALFF. In DNA, the CDR3 is TGCGCCAGCAGCAGACCCCCAGGGAAAGCCTTGTTCTTC. Full variable domain (rest looked up from reference TRBV5-1 and TRBJ2-1): KAGVTQTPRYLIKTRGQQVTLSCSPISGHRSVSWYQQTPGQGLQFLFEYFSETQRNKGNFPGRFSGRQFSNSRSEMNVSTLELGDSALYLCASSRPPGKALFFGPGTRLTVL.